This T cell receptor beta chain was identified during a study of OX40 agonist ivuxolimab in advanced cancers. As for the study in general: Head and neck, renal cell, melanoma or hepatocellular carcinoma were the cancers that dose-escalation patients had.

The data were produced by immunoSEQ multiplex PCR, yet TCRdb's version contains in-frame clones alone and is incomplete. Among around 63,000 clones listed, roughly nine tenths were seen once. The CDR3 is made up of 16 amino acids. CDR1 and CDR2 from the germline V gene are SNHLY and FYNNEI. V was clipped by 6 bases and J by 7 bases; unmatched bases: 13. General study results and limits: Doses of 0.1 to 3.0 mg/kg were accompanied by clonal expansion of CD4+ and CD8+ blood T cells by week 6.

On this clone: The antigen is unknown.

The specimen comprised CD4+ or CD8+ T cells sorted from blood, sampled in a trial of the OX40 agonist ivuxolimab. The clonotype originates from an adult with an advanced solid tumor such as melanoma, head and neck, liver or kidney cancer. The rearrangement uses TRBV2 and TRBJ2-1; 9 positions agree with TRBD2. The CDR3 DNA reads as TGTGCCAGCAGCATTGGATGGCGGGGGGGCGTTAATGAGCAGTTCTTC. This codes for CASSIGWRGGVNEQFF.